This entry lists 31 T cell receptor beta chains sequenced from one sample in a study of T cell repertoires in cytomegalovirus infection. TCRdb re-called the reads with MiXCR, one entry per CDR3 protein. Among around 200,000 distinct CDR3 sequences, about 38% were seen once, and the ten largest hold approximately 59%. Antigens of these TCRs are unknown. This specimen was CD8+ T cells from cultured PBMCs, taken from culture after CMV antigen stimulation. Every receptor here comes from a human donor in good health (CMV status not recorded). Some clones in this sample may be carry-over from other donors' samples.

In this sample, this clonotype turned up many times. The chain employs TRBV7-2 and TRBJ2-5; weak D call: TRBD1 (5 bases). Germline CDR1 and CDR2: SGHTA and FQGNSA. Trimming left V 5 bases short and J 2 bases short, with 18 bases between. The CDR3 length is 16 residues. The CDR3 spells CASSVWQGLAQETQYF. The CDR3 DNA reads TGTGCCAGCAGCGTTTGGCAGGGCCTCGCTCAAGAGACCCAGTACTTC.

The genes are TRBV18 and TRBJ2-2, with 7 bases fitting TRBD1. The CDR3 is made up of 16 amino acids. The V gene's germline CDR1 is KGHSH and CDR2 LQKENI. Germline trimming cut 3 bases from V and 1 base from J; bases unmatched to any gene: 5. CDR3 DNA: TGTGCCAGCTCACCGTGGGACAGCTTGAACACCGGGGAGCTGTTTTTT. Encoded protein: CASSPWDSLNTGELFF.

Many counts were recorded for this clonotype. The chain has TRBV7-2 and TRBJ2-1; D is uncertain. Trimming left V 3 bases short and J 5 bases short, with 5 bases between. Germline CDR1 reads SGHTA; CDR2 reads FQGNSA. The CDR3 spans 12 residues. The CDR3 DNA follows: TGTGCCAGCAGCTTTTTCCACAATGAGCAGTTCTTC. Translating gives CASSFFHNEQFF.

The sample holds a few counts of this clonotype. As DNA, the CDR3 is TGTGCCAGTTCCGGGACAGGGGACTCTGGGGCCAACGTCCTGACTTTC. Its protein is CASSGTGDSGANVLTF. This chain connects TRBV19 to TRBJ2-6; 10 bases fit TRBD1. The CDR3 length is 16 residues. Germline CDR1 and CDR2: LNHDA and SQIVND (reference sequence). The V segment lost 8 bases and the J segment 0 bases; nucleotides outside the gene matches: 4.

The chain couples TRBV6-6 to TRBJ1-5; the match to TRBD1 covers 7 bases. The germline CDR1 and CDR2 sequences are MNHNY and SVGAGI (reference sequence). The trim removed 5 bases at V and 0 bases at J, leaving 13 bases unmatched. The CDR3 length is 18 residues. The CDR3 here is CASSKLETGRYSNQPQHF. CDR3 in DNA: TGTGCCAGCAGTAAACTCGAGACAGGGAGATATAGCAATCAGCCCCAGCATTTT.

J is TRBJ2-6 and V is TRBV6-5; 7 bases align to TRBD2. The CDR3 loop spans 18 amino acids. Germline V gene data show CDR1 as MNHEY and CDR2 as SVGAGI. With V trimmed by 2 bases and J by 2 bases, 9 bases remained unmatched. The CDR3 DNA is TGTGCCAGCAGTTACAGGGAGGGCTTAAGCGCTGGGGCCAACGTCCTGACTTTC. Protein product: CASSYREGLSAGANVLTF.

This clonotype was counted a few times. The chain is built from TRBV7-9 and TRBJ1-2; possibly TRBD1 for D (5 bases). CDR3 size: 13 residues. V was shortened by 1 base and J by 6 bases, with 9 bases between the two germline ends. Germline CDR1 SEHNR, CDR2 FQNEAQ (reference sequence). The CDR3: CASSLGDSHGYTF. DNA of the CDR3: TGTGCCAGCAGCTTAGGTGACAGCCATGGCTACACCTTC.

This clonotype was picked up one time. The chain is built from TRBV20-1 and TRBJ1-1, with a tentative D call TRBD1 (6 bases). CDR1 and CDR2 from the germline V gene are DFQATT and SNEGSKA (reference sequence). This CDR3 has 13 residues. Between the trimmed V and J ends, which lost 0 bases and 6 bases, there was a span of 11 bases. This chain's CDR3 is CSAREETGSEAFF. The CDR3 nucleotides read TGCAGTGCTAGAGAGGAGACAGGCTCTGAAGCTTTCTTT.

The sample holds many counts of this clonotype. The chain joins TRBV7-6 to TRBJ2-3; D gene ambiguous. CDR1 and CDR2 from the germline V gene are SGHVS and FNYEAQ. The CDR3 loop spans 15 amino acids. V was shortened by 0 bases and J by 14 bases, with 21 bases between the two germline ends. Here the CDR3 reads CASSLAGSPADTTYF. CDR3 nucleotide sequence: TGTGCCAGCAGCTTAGCTGGAAGTCCAGCAGATACGACGTATTTT.

CDR3 in amino acids: CAWNLLGGGNEQFF. Here the CDR3 DNA reads TGTGCCTGGAACCTGCTAGGCGGGGGGAATGAGCAGTTCTTC. The chain carries TRBV30 and TRBJ2-1; 8 bases agree with TRBD2. CDR3 length equals 14 residues. The V gene's germline CDR1 is GTSNPN and CDR2 SVGIG (reference sequence). Trimming removed 4 bases from V and 7 bases from J; junction bases left unmatched: 9.

This sequence joins TRBV29-1 and TRBJ1-3, with D perhaps TRBD1 (5 bases). This CDR3 region has 16 residues. Germline values: CDR1 SQVTM, CDR2 ANQGSEA. V lost 0 bases and J 0 bases, leaving 12 bases between the germline ends. CDR3 amino acids: CSVEDRDRSSGNTIYF. DNA of the CDR3: TGCAGCGTTGAAGATCGGGACCGAAGCTCTGGAAACACCATATATTTT.

The chain uses TRBV20-1 and TRBJ2-3; D is perhaps TRBD2 (6 bases). This CDR3 is built from 14 residues. V was shortened by 6 bases and J by 3 bases, with 16 bases between the two germline ends. Germline V CDR1 and CDR2: DFQATT, SNEGSKA (reference sequence). The DNA of the CDR3 is TGCAGTGCGAATCCCGAGGAGGGGACAGATACGCAGTATTTT. Translated, it gives CSANPEEGTDTQYF.

The chain has TRBV27 and TRBJ2-7; 9 nucleotides line up with TRBD1. V gave up 0 bases and J gave up 4 bases; unmatched junction bases: 7. CDR3 length: 16 amino acids. Germline V lookup: CDR1 MNHEY, CDR2 SMNVEV (reference sequence). Here the CDR3 reads CASSLSRGQGPYEQYF. CDR3 DNA: TGTGCCAGCAGTTTATCGAGAGGACAGGGGCCATACGAGCAGTACTTC.

This chain joins TRBV27 and TRBJ2-3; 9 positions match TRBD1. Losses at the gene ends were 2 bases for V and 3 bases for J; bases not matched to a gene: 9. CDR1 and CDR2 (germline): MNHEY, SMNVEV (reference sequence). CDR3 length: 17 residues. CDR3 DNA: TGTGCCAGCAGTTTACGCCGCGGGACAGGGCGAACAGATACGCAGTATTTT. Protein: CASSLRRGTGRTDTQYF.

In this sample, this clonotype turned up many times. The chain combines TRBV7-9 with TRBJ2-1; perhaps TRBD2 as D (5 bases). V was pared by 6 bases and J by 7 bases, with 10 bases between. Germline V gene lookup returns CDR1 SEHNR and CDR2 FQNEAQ (reference sequence). This CDR3 comprises 12 residues. The CDR3 DNA reads TGTGCCAGCAGTTCCACGGGGAATGAGCAGTTCTTC. This translates into CASSSTGNEQFF.

The table lists this clonotype with a few counts. The chain employs TRBV19 and TRBJ2-3; 7 bases are shared with TRBD1. The CDR3 has 16 amino acids. J lost 0 bases, V lost 2 bases, and 5 bases had no gene match. The germline V gene encodes CDR1 LNHDA and CDR2 SQIVND (reference sequence). The CDR3 sequence is CASSIRDRPSTDTQYF. DNA of the CDR3: TGTGCCAGTAGTATAAGGGACAGACCAAGCACAGATACGCAGTATTTT. Full variable domain (outside the CDR3, taken from reference TRBV19 and TRBJ2-3): DGGITQSPKYLFRKEGQNVTLSCEQNLNHDAMYWYRQDPGQGLRLIYYSQIVNDFQKGDIAEGYSVSREKKESFPLTVTSAQKNPTAFYLCASSIRDRPSTDTQYFGPGTRLTVL.

This clonotype turned up a few times. This chain links TRBV12-3 or TRBV12-4 with TRBJ2-2; D uncertain. The germline V and J ends were trimmed by 8 bases and 1 base, with 5 bases remaining between them. This CDR3 contains 12 residues. The CDR3 sequence is CASWVNTGELFF. CDR3 bases: TGTGCCAGCTGGGTGAACACCGGGGAGCTGTTTTTT.

The gene calls are TRBV2 and TRBJ2-7; 8 bases align to TRBD1. V was clipped by 8 bases and J by 2 bases; unmatched bases: 5. The CDR3 spans 13 residues. Germline-derived CDR1 and CDR2 are SNHLY and FYNNEI. This CDR3 is CASPRTGTYEQYF. CDR3 DNA sequence: TGTGCCAGCCCGAGGACAGGGACCTACGAGCAGTACTTC.

This clonotype was detected many times. The chain couples TRBV7-8 to TRBJ2-5; 9 bases map to TRBD2. Germline-derived CDR1 and CDR2 are SGHVS and FQNEAQ. V lost 1 base and J lost 5; bases outside the gene matches: 11. There are 17 residues in the CDR3. CDR3 sequence: CASSLDPSGTPGETQYF. The CDR3, as DNA: TGTGCCAGCAGCTTAGATCCTAGCGGGACGCCTGGCGAGACCCAGTACTTC.

V usage is TRBV28 and J usage is TRBJ2-5, with D unclear. The V gene lost 6 bases and the J gene lost 3 bases, with 17 bases spanning the gap. The CDR3 is 15 amino acids. The V gene's germline CDR1 is MDHEN and CDR2 SYDVKM. Here the CDR3 DNA reads TGTGCCAGCAGCTCACTCGGCGCGCTCGAAGAGACCCAGTACTTC. Translating gives CASSSLGALEETQYF.

The chain is built from TRBV7-2 and TRBJ2-3; D not resolved. CDR1 is SGHTA, CDR2 FQGNSA, per germline. V was clipped by 1 base and J by 1 base, with 9 bases between them. CDR3 length: 15 amino acids. CDR3 region: CASSLVASGTDTQYF. The CDR3, as DNA: TGTGCCAGCAGCTTAGTGGCTAGTGGCACAGATACGCAGTATTTT.

The V and J genes are TRBV18 and TRBJ2-3, with 8 bases matching TRBD1. This CDR3 comprises 16 residues. Germline lookup yields CDR1 KGHSH and CDR2 LQKENI. The V and J ends lost 3 bases and 5 bases, in that order; junction bases with no gene match: 10. In nucleotides, the CDR3 is TGTGCCAGCTCACCCCCACAGGGGGAGGAGGGAGATACGCAGTATTTT. It translates to CASSPPQGEEGDTQYF.

This chain connects TRBV2 to TRBJ1-1; 8 bases agree with TRBD1. V dropped 1 base and J dropped 8; count of bases not matched to a gene: 6. This CDR3 region has 14 residues. Looked up from germline, CDR1 is SNHLY and CDR2 is FYNNEI. CDR3 amino acids: CASSEGTGSTEAFF. CDR3 bases: TGTGCCAGCAGTGAAGGGACAGGGAGTACGGAAGCTTTCTTT.

Remarks on this clonotype: At one end, the junction sequence differs from germline, possibly due to a read error. The chain recombines TRBV7-3 with TRBJ2-3; D uncertain. This CDR3 spans 14 amino acids. CDR1 is SGHTA, CDR2 FQGTGA, per germline. The DNA of the CDR3 is TGTGCCAGCAACTTAATCTACGGGACAGATACGCAGTATTTT. It encodes CASNLIYGTDTQYF.

This clonotype was seen a single time. The chain couples TRBV12-3 or TRBV12-4 to TRBJ1-2; TRBD1 matches 12 bases. The length of the CDR3 is 15 residues. V lost 7 bases, J lost 8 bases, and 11 bases stayed unmatched. The CDR3 bases are TGTGCCAGCACCCCTGGAGGGACAGGGGGCTTCGGCTACACCTTC. Protein sequence: CASTPGGTGGFGYTF.

This chain uses TRBV4-1 with TRBJ2-4; 16 bases line up with TRBD2. CDR1 and CDR2 (germline): MGHRA, YSYEKL. Unmatched junction bases numbered 9, after V lost 0 bases and J lost 1 base. This CDR3 is built from 21 residues. This chain's CDR3 is CASSQDKLGLAGGRAKNIQYF. CDR3 in DNA: TGCGCCAGCAGCCAAGATAAATTGGGACTAGCGGGGGGGCGTGCCAAAAACATTCAGTACTTC.

The chain employs TRBV12-3 or TRBV12-4 and TRBJ2-6; 8 bases are shared with TRBD1. CDR3 size: 17 residues. Losses at the gene ends were 3 bases for V and 1 base for J; bases not matched to a gene: 5. In nucleotides, the CDR3 is TGTGCCAGCAGTTTGGGGACAGGCGAGTCTGGGGCCAACGTCCTGACTTTC. Protein sequence: CASSLGTGESGANVLTF.

The rearrangement links TRBV7-9 to TRBJ2-7, with TRBD1 identical over 10 bases. The CDR3 length is 15 residues. The germline V gene encodes CDR1 SEHNR and CDR2 FQNEAQ (reference sequence). V lost 4 bases and J lost 5; bases outside the gene matches: 8. The CDR3 sequence is CASSSEGTGDNEQYF. CDR3 coding DNA: TGTGCCAGCAGCTCGGAGGGGACAGGGGACAACGAGCAGTACTTC.

The chain employs TRBV27 and TRBJ2-7; 10 bases line up with TRBD1. The CDR3 sequence is 14 residues long. Germline CDR1 reads MNHEY; CDR2 reads SMNVEV (reference sequence). J gave up 1 base and V 4 bases, and 1 base lay outside the gene matches. This CDR3 reads CASSWTGGSYEQYF. In nucleotides, the CDR3 is TGTGCCAGCAGTTGGACAGGGGGGTCCTACGAGCAGTACTTC.

This chain joins TRBV10-3 and TRBJ1-2; possibly TRBD1 for D (6 bases). CDR1 is ENHRY, CDR2 SYGVKD, per germline. The V and J ends lost 10 bases and 5 bases respectively, with 17 bases between them. The CDR3 extends over 13 amino acids. The CDR3 DNA reads TGTGCCACCAACTCCCCAGGGGCTTATGGCTACACCTTC. As protein: CATNSPGAYGYTF.

The chain couples TRBV11-2 to TRBJ1-5; tentative D call: TRBD1 (5 bases). This CDR3 has 14 residues. The germline V gene has CDR1 SGHAT and CDR2 FQNNGV. V was clipped by 6 bases and J by 0 bases, with 9 bases between them. DNA of the CDR3: TGTGCCAGCAGTAAGACAGATAGCAATCAGCCCCAGCATTTT. Encoded protein: CASSKTDSNQPQHF.